The clone carrying this T cell receptor beta chain is large within its sample. The data are from a study of Graves' ophthalmopathy and Graves' hyperthyroidism. Eligible hyperthyroidism cases comprised new diagnoses of under 2 months' duration in individuals aged 18 to 65. Amplified material comprised TCR beta CDR3 regions derived from RNA transcripts. In the first round, RT-PCR was carried out with HTBI primers, and a multiplex PCR formed the second round. One entry per CDR3 protein, called by TCRdb with MiXCR from the multiplex PCR reads. The table lists almost 40,000 distinct CDR3 sequences, about half of them singletons, with approximately 27% in the top ten. The sequence was obtained from an adult woman with stable Graves' hyperthyroidism. Specimen: peripheral blood.

The CDR3 loop is CASSFGSNYEQYF. DNA of the CDR3: TGTGCCAGCAGCTTCGGCAGCAACTACGAGCAGTACTTC. The chain has TRBV11-2 and TRBJ2-7, with no clear D. Trimming took 3 bases from V and 3 from J, leaving 9 bases between them. The germline V gene encodes CDR1 SGHAT and CDR2 FQNNGV. This CDR3 comprises 13 residues. Based on the CDR3 plus reference TRBV11-2 and TRBJ2-7, the full variable domain is EAGVAQSPRYKIIEKRQSVAFWCNPISGHATLYWYQQILGQGPKLLIQFQNNGVVDDSQLPKDRFSAERLKGVDSTLKIQPAKLEDSAVYLCASSFGSNYEQYFGPGTRLTVT.